This T cell receptor beta chain was identified during a study of response to subunit inactivated influenza vaccine. Germline-derived CDR1 and CDR2 are LGHNA and YNFKEQ. V shed 6 bases and J shed 0 bases, with 11 bases lying between them. This CDR3 has 14 residues. TCRdb processed the RT-PCR reads anew with MiXCR; each CDR3 protein has one entry. The profile shows 500,000 or so distinct CDR3 sequences, about 15% of them singletons. Source: CD4+ T cells sorted from PBMCs, taken about 23 months after vaccination. The sequence derives from a man between 50 and 69 years old who received an inactivated influenza vaccine. The chain links TRBV4-2 to TRBJ1-1; unclear D gene. In DNA form, the CDR3 reads TGTGCCAGCAGAACTGGTGAAATGAACACTGAAGCTTTCTTT. Translated, it gives CASRTGEMNTEAFF.